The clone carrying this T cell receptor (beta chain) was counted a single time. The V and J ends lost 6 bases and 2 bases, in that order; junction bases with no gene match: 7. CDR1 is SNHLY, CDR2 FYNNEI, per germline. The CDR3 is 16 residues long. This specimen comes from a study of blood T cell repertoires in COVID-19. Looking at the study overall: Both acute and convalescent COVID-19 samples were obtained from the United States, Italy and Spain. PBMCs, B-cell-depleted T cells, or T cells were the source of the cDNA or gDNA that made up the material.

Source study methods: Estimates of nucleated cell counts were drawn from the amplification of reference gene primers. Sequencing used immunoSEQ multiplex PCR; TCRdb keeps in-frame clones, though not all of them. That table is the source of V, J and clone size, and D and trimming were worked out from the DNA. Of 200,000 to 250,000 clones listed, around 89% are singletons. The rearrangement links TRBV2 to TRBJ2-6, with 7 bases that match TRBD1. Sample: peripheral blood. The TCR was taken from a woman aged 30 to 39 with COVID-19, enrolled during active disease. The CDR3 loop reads CASRVQGDTGANVLTF. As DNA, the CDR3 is TGTGCCAGCAGAGTCCAGGGGGACACTGGGGCCAACGTCCTGACTTTC.